These T cell receptor beta chains were read from a single sample in a study of cytomegalovirus exposure and HLA in healthy donors. The data were produced by immunoSEQ multiplex PCR, yet TCRdb's version contains in-frame clones alone and is incomplete. The sample includes approximately 120,000 clones, 75% to 85% of them seen just once. The sample consisted of PBMCs. These receptors were obtained from a man aged 25 to 40 in good health and CMV-seropositive. The CDR3 runs from the conserved cysteine through the conserved F or W. Each record gives: V gene, J gene, D gene, clone size, CDR3 DNA, CDR3 protein. A D gene is named only where the DNA matches it firmly. The size of a clone is reported for some rows only, either as once, few or many, or as a class for expanded clones.

TRBV15	TRBJ2-1	TRBD2	once	TGTGCCACCAGCAGCGGGGGGGCTCTCAATGAGCAGTTCTTC	CATSSGGALNEQFF
TRBV2	TRBJ1-1	TRBD1	-	TGTGCCAGCGGACCAGGGGGTCCCAATATGAACACTGAAGCTTTCTTT	CASGPGGPNMNTEAFF
TRBV7-6	TRBJ1-1	TRBD1	-	TGTGCCAGCAGCAAGGGACAGGGAGATACTGAAGCTTTCTTT	CASSKGQGDTEAFF
TRBV6-5	TRBJ1-2	TRBD1	-	TGTGCCAGCAGTTGGACAGGGACCGGCTACACCTTC	CASSWTGTGYTF
TRBV6-1	TRBJ1-1	-	-	TGTGCCAGCAGCCTATTCCCACAGGGGAACACTGAAGCTTTCTTT	CASSLFPQGNTEAFF
TRBV6-6	TRBJ1-3	-	-	TGTGCCAGCAGTTACTCTCCCCTCTCTGGAAACACCATATATTTT	CASSYSPLSGNTIYF
TRBV18	TRBJ2-7	-	-	TGTGCCAGCCTCCCTGGGGCAGAACCTTACGAGCAGTACTTC	CASLPGAEPYEQYF
TRBV6-6	TRBJ2-5	TRBD1	-	TGTGCCAGCACCAGGGACAGCCTAGAGACCCAGTACTTC	CASTRDSLETQYF
TRBV7-2	TRBJ2-3	-	-	TGTGCCAGCGGGCCGGGACTTCGCACAGATACGCAGTATTTT	CASGPGLRTDTQYF
TRBV4-1	TRBJ1-3	TRBD1	-	TGCGCCAGCAGCCAGGGGGGGACAGGGTCTAGCTTAAACACCATATATTTT	CASSQGGTGSSLNTIYF
TRBV5-4	TRBJ1-1	-	-	TGTGCCAGCAGCTTGGACAGGGCGAACACTGAAGCTTTCTTT	CASSLDRANTEAFF
TRBV18	TRBJ2-3	TRBD2	once	TGTGCCAGCTCTGATGGACTAGCGGGGACCGCAGATACGCAGTATTTT	CASSDGLAGTADTQYF
TRBV28	TRBJ2-7	-	-	TGTGCCAGCCTCTCAGGGGGGCGTTACGAGCAGTACTTC	CASLSGGRYEQYF
TRBV2	TRBJ2-3	TRBD2	-	TGTGCCAGCAGTGAAGGGAAGGTTGTGAGGGAGGGAAGCACAGATACGCAGTATTTT	CASSEGKVVREGSTDTQYF
TRBV5-1	TRBJ1-1	TRBD1	-	TGCGCCAGCAGCTTGCTAGGGACAGGGGGGGAAGCTTTCTTT	CASSLLGTGGEAFF
TRBV14	TRBJ1-6	TRBD1	-	TGTGCCAGCAGCCAAGGGACAGGGCGGTATAATTCACCCCTCCACTTT	CASSQGTGRYNSPLHF
TRBV9	TRBJ2-1	-	-	TGTGCCAGCAGCGTGTCCCTTTACAATGAGCAGTTCTTC	CASSVSLYNEQFF
TRBV6-5	TRBJ1-5	TRBD1	-	TGTGCCAGCAGCCCCGACAGGGACAATCAGCCCCAGCATTTT	CASSPDRDNQPQHF
TRBV6-1	TRBJ2-6	TRBD2	-	TGTGCCAGCAGTGGGGGGGGGTCTGGGGCCAACGTCCTGACTTTC	CASSGGGSGANVLTF
TRBV5-1	TRBJ2-7	TRBD2	-	TGCGCCAGCAGCTTGGGATGGATTAGCGGGGGCAACGAGCAGTACTTC	CASSLGWISGGNEQYF
TRBV11-2	TRBJ2-7	TRBD1	few	TGTGCCAGCTCGAAGCCTCCACAGGGGGTCTACGAGCAGTACTTC	CASSKPPQGVYEQYF
TRBV4-1	TRBJ2-1	TRBD2	-	TGCGCCAGCAGCGAAAGTAGCGGGGGGCAATACAATGAGCAGTTCTTC	CASSESSGGQYNEQFF
TRBV7-2	TRBJ1-5	-	-	TGTGCCAGCAGCGCACCCGGGGGGGCGACTCAGCCCCAGCATTTT	CASSAPGGATQPQHF
TRBV7-8	TRBJ2-1	-	-	TGTGCCAGCAGCTTAGAGGGGGGGCCAGAAAATGAGCAGTTCTTC	CASSLEGGPENEQFF
TRBV11-1	TRBJ2-6	-	-	TGTGCCAGCAGCTTAGGGGTCAACCTTGGCGGAGGGGCCAACGTCCTGACTTTC	CASSLGVNLGGGANVLTF
TRBV5-1	TRBJ1-3	TRBD1	-	TGCGCCAGCCGTCGGGTGGACAGGGAGAGCCCCGGAAACACCATATATTTT	CASRRVDRESPGNTIYF
TRBV10-1	TRBJ2-2	TRBD2	few	TGCGCCAGCAGTGAGTCTAATGTCGGGAGGACCGGGGAGCTGTTTTTT	CASSESNVGRTGELFF
TRBV23-1	TRBJ1-1	TRBD1	-	TGCGCCAGCAGTCAGAGGGGACAGCTGAACACTGAAGCTTTCTTT	CASSQRGQLNTEAFF
TRBV7-2	TRBJ2-3	TRBD2	-	TGTGCCAGCAGCTTATTACTAGCGGGGGGCACAGATACGCAGTATTTT	CASSLLLAGGTDTQYF
TRBV5-1	TRBJ2-1	-	-	TGCGCCAGCAGCCCGACAGACAATGAGCAGTTCTTC	CASSPTDNEQFF
TRBV5-1	TRBJ2-5	-	once	TGCGCCAGCAGCTCGGAGGGGACAGCCAAAGAGACCCAGTACTTC	CASSSEGTAKETQYF
TRBV10-3	TRBJ1-1	-	-	TGTGCCATCAGCATCGGAGAGCGGGACACTGAAGCTTTCTTT	CAISIGERDTEAFF
TRBV7-8	TRBJ1-1	-	-	TGTGCCAGCAGCTTTAGCAGACAGGCGAAGAACACTGAAGCTTTCTTT	CASSFSRQAKNTEAFF
TRBV7-9	TRBJ1-1	-	-	TGTTCCAGCAGTACAGATGACACTGAAGCTTTCTTT	CSSSTDDTEAFF
TRBV6-5	TRBJ2-1	TRBD2	-	TGTGCCAGCAGGGCTGTGGCGGGGGTCTACAATGAGCAGTTCTTC	CASRAVAGVYNEQFF
TRBV6-1	TRBJ1-5	-	-	TGTGCCAGCAGTGAAGCGTTCGGAGGGTCGGATAGCAATCAGCCCCAGCATTTT	CASSEAFGGSDSNQPQHF
TRBV4-1	TRBJ2-5	-	-	TGCGCCAGCAGCCAACCGGAACGGGGGGCCCAAGAGACCCAGTACTTC	CASSQPERGAQETQYF
TRBV14	TRBJ2-3	TRBD2	-	TGTGCCAGCAGCCAAGTAGCGGGGGGGCCTTACTACACAGATACGCAGTATTTT	CASSQVAGGPYYTDTQYF
TRBV21-1	TRBJ2-7	-	-	TGTGCCAGCAGCAAAGCGCTTTCCCTAGACGGGTGGTCTCAGTACGAGCAGTACTTC	CASSKALSLDGWSQYEQYF
TRBV6-1	TRBJ1-1	-	-	TGTGCCAGCAGAGAACAGGGATACAACACTGAAGCTTTCTTT	CASREQGYNTEAFF
TRBV29-1	TRBJ2-3	TRBD1	-	TGCAGCGTTGATGGGACAGGCACAGATACGCAGTATTTT	CSVDGTGTDTQYF
TRBV27	TRBJ2-1	TRBD1	-	TGTGCCAGCAGTCCCAGGACCCTTACAGGGGATGAGCAGTTCTTC	CASSPRTLTGDEQFF
TRBV19	TRBJ2-2	TRBD1	-	TGTGCCAGTAGGAACCGGGACAGGGGGCTTGCCGGGGAGCTGTTTTTT	CASRNRDRGLAGELFF
TRBV4-1	TRBJ2-5	-	few	TGCGCCAGCAGCCAAGCCCTTAAAGAGACCCAGTACTTC	CASSQALKETQYF
TRBV6-1	TRBJ1-1	-	-	TGTGCCAGCAGTGTAGGCAGGGACACTGAAGCTTTCTTT	CASSVGRDTEAFF
TRBV7-8	TRBJ2-3	TRBD2	once	TGTGCCAGCGGCGGGTGGGCTAGCGGGGCCCGGGCAGATACGCAGTATTTT	CASGGWASGARADTQYF
TRBV5-6	TRBJ1-4	-	-	TGTGCCAGCAGCTTGGTGCCGGGAAATGAAAAACTGTTTTTT	CASSLVPGNEKLFF
TRBV5-1	TRBJ2-1	-	once	TGCGCCAGCAGCTGGGGCCAAGAGCAGTTCTTC	CASSWGQEQFF
TRBV11-3	TRBJ2-2	TRBD1	-	TGTGCCAGCAGCCGCAGGGGGTTGGGTACCGTTTCCACCGATGACCGGGAGCTGTTTTTT	CASSRRGLGTVSTDDRELFF
TRBV2	TRBJ2-7	TRBD1	-	TGTGCCAGCAGGGTGGACAGGACGACCTACGAGCAGTACTTC	CASRVDRTTYEQYF
TRBV9	TRBJ1-1	-	-	TGTGCCAGCAGCGTAGAGGCAGGGTTGAACACTGAAGCTTTCTTT	CASSVEAGLNTEAFF
TRBV7-8	TRBJ1-5	-	-	TGTGCCAGCAGCTTTGGCCAGAGCAATCAGCCCCAGCATTTT	CASSFGQSNQPQHF
TRBV5-5	TRBJ2-3	TRBD2	-	TGTGCCAGCAGCTTTGGGACTAGCGGGGGGGTATCAGCAGATACGCAGTATTTT	CASSFGTSGGVSADTQYF
TRBV7-2	TRBJ1-1	-	-	TGTGCCAGCAGCTTAACGGGGGTCACTGAAGCTTTCTTT	CASSLTGVTEAFF
TRBV7-6	TRBJ2-3	TRBD2	-	TGTGCCAGCAGCCCGGGACTAGCTTACACAGATACGCAGTATTTT	CASSPGLAYTDTQYF
TRBV7-8	TRBJ2-2	-	few	TGTGCCAGCAGCTTAGTATCAGCGAACACCGGGGAGCTGTTTTTT	CASSLVSANTGELFF
TRBV1	TRBJ1-5	-	few	TGCACCAGCAGCCAAGAATCGGGGGAGTATAGCAATCAGCCCCAGCATTTT	CTSSQESGEYSNQPQHF
TRBV7-8	TRBJ2-1	TRBD1	few	TGTGCCAGCAGCTCTAAGGGACAGGAAAACTACAATGAGCAGTTCTTC	CASSSKGQENYNEQFF